The clone carrying this T cell receptor beta chain was counted ten times or more. The CDR3 sequence is 12 residues long. CDR1 is WSHSY and CDR2 is SAAADI in the germline V gene. Trimming removed 6 bases at V and 0 bases at J, with 5 bases between. Time point noted: patch test 3, about 24 weeks after DPC sensitization. Treatment: therapeutic diphenylcyclopropenone sensitization with weekly scalp DPC. Blood draws preceded each patch test application. TCRdb recomputed calls from the RACE reads with MiXCR, one row per CDR3 protein. This table holds 95,000 to 150,000 distinct CDR3 sequences, over 9% found once. This sample was taken from a study of human T cells and chemical hapten exposure. About the research overall: Skin on the upper inner arm, roughly 2 cm by roughly 2 cm in size, was sensitized with 2% DPC.

This sequence joins TRBV10-2 and TRBJ1-1; D remains unclear. The sequence was obtained from a woman aged 45-65 years with alopecia areata. Some clones in this sample may be carry-over from other donors' samples. The specimen was whole blood, collected in connection with sensitization to the hapten diphenylcyclopropenone (DPC). CDR3 sequence reads: CASRVLNTEAFF. CDR3 in DNA: TGCGCCAGCAGGGTCCTGAACACTGAAGCTTTCTTT.